The 14 T cell receptor beta chains listed next were all sequenced from one sample in a study of blood T cell repertoires in COVID-19. Clones were read by immunoSEQ multiplex PCR, and TCRdb kept only the in-frame ones, dropping some. The profile shows 180,000 or so clones, 80% to 90% of them singletons. Sequenced material: peripheral blood. Receptor source: a man aged 55 to 69 with acute or convalescent COVID-19.

The chain joins TRBV30 to TRBJ2-7; TRBD2 matches 13 bases. Trimming took 3 bases from V and 3 from J; bases not matched to a gene: 5. This CDR3 is 15 amino acids long. Germline assignment: CDR1 GTSNPN and CDR2 SVGIG (reference sequence). The CDR3 region is CAWSGLAGALYEQYF. DNA of the CDR3: TGTGCCTGGAGCGGACTAGCGGGAGCTCTCTACGAGCAGTACTTC.

This chain joins TRBV5-4 and TRBJ1-2; no firm D call. This CDR3 region has 13 residues. Deletions cut 5 bases from V and 0 bases from J, with 8 bases between. From germline, CDR1 is SGHNT and CDR2 YYREEE (reference sequence). The chain's CDR3 is CASRAQSNYGYTF. The CDR3 DNA reads TGTGCCAGCAGGGCTCAGTCTAACTATGGCTACACCTTC.

This chain links TRBV5-1 with TRBJ1-1; 11 nucleotides align to TRBD1. Germline V gene data show CDR1 as SGHRS and CDR2 as YFSETQ. The junction had 3 bases not matched to a gene; V was cut back by 4 bases and J by 1 base. The CDR3 has 15 residues. As DNA, the CDR3 is TGCGCCAGCAGCGATGGGACAGGGGGGAACACTGAAGCTTTCTTT. Its translation: CASSDGTGGNTEAFF.

The chain has TRBV7-8 and TRBJ2-7; 9 positions match TRBD1. CDR1 and CDR2 from the germline V gene are SGHVS and FQNEAQ. J gave up 6 bases and V 6 bases, and 9 bases lay outside the gene matches. The CDR3 consists of 14 residues. The CDR3 loop is CASSRPGQGSEQYF. Here the CDR3 DNA reads TGTGCCAGCAGTCGTCCGGGACAGGGAAGCGAGCAGTACTTC.

About this clone itself: One end of the junction varies from germline; a read error may be responsible. The chain carries TRBV4-1 and TRBJ1-2, with a tentative D call TRBD1 (5 bases). Germline-derived CDR1 and CDR2 are MGHRA and YSYEKL. This CDR3 has 14 residues. CDR3 sequence (DNA): TGCGCCACCAGCGCAGGGTTAGGTAACTATGGCTACACCTTC. Amino acids: CATSAGLGNYGYTF.

This chain joins TRBV15 and TRBJ2-5; 11 bases fit TRBD2. Trimming took 0 bases from V and 3 from J; bases not matched to a gene: 3. The germline CDR1 and CDR2 sequences are LNHNV and YYDKDF (reference sequence). This CDR3 has 16 residues. CDR3 coding DNA: TGTGCCACCAGCAGAGATTTAGCGGGAGGGAAAGAGACCCAGTACTTC. It is translated as CATSRDLAGGKETQYF.

This rearrangement joins TRBV9 to TRBJ1-4, with TRBD1 as a possible D gene (5 bases). Germline V lookup: CDR1 SGDLS, CDR2 YYNGEE. The CDR3 has 17 residues. Trimming took off 0 bases at V and 2 bases at J, with 14 bases between the two ends. The CDR3 DNA follows: TGTGCCAGCAGCGTAGGCGCGGGGCAGCCCACTAATGAAAAACTGTTTTTT. Translated, it gives CASSVGAGQPTNEKLFF.

The rearrangement uses TRBV5-1 and TRBJ1-3; tentative D call: TRBD1 (6 bases). Germline CDR1 and CDR2: SGHRS and YFSETQ. The CDR3 extends over 17 amino acids. Trimming left V 0 bases short and J 0 bases short, with 13 bases between. The CDR3: CASSLEGHPSSGNTIYF. In DNA form, the CDR3 reads TGCGCCAGCAGCTTGGAGGGACATCCGTCCTCTGGAAACACCATATATTTT.

This clone was seen a single time. The chain's CDR3 is CASSLDSRGSYEQYF. CDR3 sequence (DNA): TGTGCCAGCAGCTTAGACAGCCGGGGATCCTACGAGCAGTACTTC. J is TRBJ2-7 and V is TRBV11-2; a possible D gene is TRBD2 (5 bases). The V end lost 0 bases, the J end lost 1 base, and 10 bases lay between the germline ends. The CDR3 is made up of 15 amino acids. Looked up from germline, CDR1 is SGHAT and CDR2 is FQNNGV.

This clone was seen more than once but under ten times. Different DNA sequences within this sample yield the same CDR3. V and J are TRBV30 and TRBJ2-7; TRBD1 aligns across 8 bases. Germline CDR1 and CDR2: GTSNPN and SVGIG (reference sequence). V was pared by 2 bases and J by 3 bases, with 3 bases of the junction left unmatched. This CDR3 has 13 amino acids. The CDR3 DNA reads TGTGCCTGGAGTCGCAGGGGGCTCTACGAGCAGTACTTC. Protein sequence: CAWSRRGLYEQYF.

CDR3 nucleotide sequence: TGTGCCAGCAGCGCGGACAGGGAGACTGAAGCTTTCTTT. Translation gives CASSADRETEAFF. The chain combines TRBV3-1 (or the pseudogene TRBV3-2) with TRBJ1-1, with 8 bases matching TRBD1. From germline, CDR1 is LGHDT and CDR2 YNNKEL (reference sequence). CDR3 length: 13 amino acids. The trim removed 5 bases at V and 5 bases at J, leaving 4 bases unmatched.

CDR3 amino acids: CASSLVRTGGNTEAFF. In DNA, the CDR3 is TGTGCCAGCAGTTTAGTCCGGACCGGGGGAAACACTGAAGCTTTCTTT. V usage is TRBV27 and J usage is TRBJ1-1; possible D gene TRBD1, 5 bases. Trimming removed 2 bases at V and 2 bases at J, with 15 bases between. Looked up from germline, CDR1 is MNHEY and CDR2 is SMNVEV (reference sequence). The CDR3 has 16 amino acids.

This rearrangement joins TRBV7-2 to TRBJ2-1; D gene unclear. Germline V lookup: CDR1 SGHTA, CDR2 FQGNSA. V was cut by 2 bases and J by 8 bases, with 4 bases left in between. The CDR3 covers 11 residues. The CDR3 reads CASSLLYEQFF. DNA of the CDR3: TGTGCCAGCAGCTTACTTTATGAGCAGTTCTTC.

The CDR3 here is CASSIQGGNEQYF. As DNA, the CDR3 is TGTGCCAGTAGTATTCAGGGAGGAAACGAGCAGTACTTC. The chain carries TRBV19 and TRBJ2-7; a weak D match, TRBD2 (6 bases). Germline V lookup: CDR1 LNHDA, CDR2 SQIVND (reference sequence). The CDR3 length is 13 residues. Trimming removed 3 bases at V and 5 bases at J, with 11 bases between. The whole variable domain, remainder taken from reference TRBV19 and TRBJ2-7, is DGGITQSPKYLFRKEGQNVTLSCEQNLNHDAMYWYRQDPGQGLRLIYYSQIVNDFQKGDIAEGYSVSREKKESFPLTVTSAQKNPTAFYLCASSIQGGNEQYFGPGTRLTVT.